Included here is one T cell receptor beta chain sequence, with context. The antigen is undetermined. The CDR3 runs 14 residues. Looked up from germline, CDR1 is MNHEY and CDR2 is SVGAGI. The V end lost 4 bases, the J end lost 3 bases, and 13 bases lay between the germline ends. PCR amplification relied on 60 Vbeta primers (plus 13 Jbeta primers). Profiled with immunoSEQ multiplex PCR; TCRdb holds only in-frame clones, not every one. Counted here are some 98,000 clones, approximately 72% occurring once; the ten biggest clones make up around 9.9%. This record comes from a study of cytomegalovirus exposure and HLA in healthy donors. General study findings and limits: It was likely that a cluster of highly shared sequence variants was a sequencing artifact. A later analysis associated 15,000 to 20,000 TCR beta sequences with HLA alleles at a 0.05 false discovery rate. Some V segments could not be told apart, so they were left out, TRBV6-2 and TRBV6-3 among them.

Everyone who donated was a healthy bone marrow donor. The J gene is TRBJ2-7, the V gene TRBV6-5; D is possibly TRBD2 (7 bases). Material: PBMCs. The TCR comes from a man younger than 30 in good health and CMV-seropositive. CDR3 coding DNA: TGTGCCAGCAGTTCCCCGAGGGGGGGCTACGAGCAGTACTTC. Translation: CASSSPRGGYEQYF.